Shown below are 14 T cell receptor beta chains from a single sample sequenced in a study of identical twins. From the 5' RACE reads, TCRdb called clonotypes with MiXCR, one entry per CDR3 protein. The table lists approximately 600,000 distinct CDR3 sequences, 9% to 10% of them singletons. This sample was also put to use in a study of yellow fever vaccine responses in identical twins.

The sequenced material came from PBMCs. Every receptor here comes from a young woman in good health.

This clonotype was seen a few times. V usage is TRBV7-9 and J usage is TRBJ1-5, with a weak D call TRBD1 (6 bases). The germline V gene has CDR1 SEHNR and CDR2 FQNEAQ (reference sequence). This CDR3 is built from 15 residues. Trimming cost V 5 bases and J 8 bases, with 19 bases left between them. CDR3 in amino acids: CASSETGGQFKPQHF. The CDR3 DNA reads as TGTGCCAGCAGCGAGACAGGCGGTCAGTTTAAGCCCCAGCATTTT.

The chain employs TRBV20-1 and TRBJ2-3, with 7 positions matching TRBD2. Germline lookup yields CDR1 DFQATT and CDR2 SNEGSKA (reference sequence). Trimming cost V 3 bases and J 1 base; bases outside gene matches: 7. The CDR3 sequence is 15 residues long. CDR3 region: CSARKGSGGTDTQYF. CDR3 nucleotide sequence: TGCAGTGCTAGGAAGGGGAGCGGGGGCACAGATACGCAGTATTTT.

This clonotype was counted many times. This rearrangement joins TRBV29-1 to TRBJ2-2, with D possibly being TRBD2 (6 bases). The CDR3 totals 15 residues. The germline CDR1 and CDR2 sequences are SQVTM and ANQGSEA. With 6 bases removed from V and 4 bases from J, the gap between germline ends came to 18 bases. Written as DNA, the CDR3 is TGCAGCGTGGAGGGTCTGGAGGGGAGCACCGGGGAGCTGTTTTTT. Translating it yields CSVEGLEGSTGELFF.

This clonotype appeared many times. The chain links TRBV5-1 to TRBJ2-1; D is perhaps TRBD2 (5 bases). The CDR3 is 16 amino acids. V was shortened by 4 bases and J by 9 bases, with 23 bases between the two germline ends. The germline V gene encodes CDR1 SGHRS and CDR2 YFSETQ. CDR3 in amino acids: CASSRVEVFTFGEQFF. The CDR3 coding sequence is TGCGCCAGCAGCAGGGTGGAGGTTTTCACGTTCGGTGAGCAGTTCTTC.

This clonotype was recorded at least ten times. The chain is built from TRBV9 and TRBJ2-3; D is possibly TRBD1 (6 bases). The CDR3 runs 15 residues. The ends were cut back, 0 bases at V and 4 bases at J, with 12 bases in the middle. Germline V gene sequence: CDR1 SGDLS, CDR2 YYNGEE. The CDR3 is CASSVGDTGPDTQYF. Here the CDR3 DNA reads TGTGCCAGCAGCGTAGGGGACACAGGGCCAGATACGCAGTATTTT.

This clonotype was counted a few times. The rearrangement links TRBV27 to TRBJ2-7; 8 bases agree with TRBD2. The CDR3 totals 14 residues. V lost 3 bases, J lost 3 bases, and 4 bases stayed unmatched. CDR1 MNHEY and CDR2 SMNVEV come from the germline V gene (reference sequence). The CDR3 region has the DNA TGTGCCAGCAGTTTGAGCGGGAGCTACTACGAGCAGTACTTC. It encodes CASSLSGSYYEQYF.

This chain links TRBV4-2 with TRBJ2-3; 14 bases are a match to TRBD2. With 2 bases clipped from V and 4 bases from J, the junction kept 8 bases outside the gene matches. The CDR3 covers 18 residues. Germline CDR1 reads LGHNA; CDR2 reads YNFKEQ. CDR3: CASSQSMRLAGGADTQYF. DNA for the CDR3: TGTGCCAGCAGCCAATCCATGAGACTAGCGGGGGGGGCAGATACGCAGTATTTT.

This chain links TRBV5-6 with TRBJ2-7; 7 bases are a match to TRBD2. Germline CDR1 and CDR2: SGHDT and YYEEEE. The CDR3 is made up of 14 amino acids. Trimming took 2 bases from V and 6 from J; bases not matched to a gene: 8. The CDR3 nucleotides are TGTGCCAGCAGCTTTATCAGAACGGGGGGCGAGCAGTACTTC. Its translation: CASSFIRTGGEQYF.

This clonotype occurred a few times. J is TRBJ2-7 and V is TRBV29-1; 7 bases are a match to TRBD1. The ends lost 4 bases at V and 7 bases at J; junction bases unmatched: 7. CDR1 and CDR2 (germline): SQVTM, ANQGSEA. This CDR3 comprises 12 residues. The CDR3 nucleotides are TGCAGCGTTGGTCAGGGGGTTTGGGAGCAGTACTTC. Translated, it gives CSVGQGVWEQYF.

The gene calls are TRBV4-3 and TRBJ2-3; 9 bases align to TRBD2. The V segment lost 0 bases and the J segment 6 bases; nucleotides outside the gene matches: 10. CDR3 length equals 17 residues. Looked up from germline, CDR1 is LGHNA and CDR2 is YSLEER. CDR3 loop: CASSQDRAGGPADTQYF. As DNA, the CDR3 is TGCGCCAGCAGCCAAGATAGGGCGGGAGGGCCAGCGGATACGCAGTATTTT.

This clonotype has just a few counts. This sequence joins TRBV5-1 and TRBJ2-3; 7 bases map to TRBD1. The CDR3 runs 15 residues. Germline V gene lookup returns CDR1 SGHRS and CDR2 YFSETQ. V shed 4 bases and J 7 bases; nucleotides not matched to a gene: 12. In DNA form, the CDR3 reads TGCGCCAGCAGCACCCTAGAGGGGGCGCGGAATACGCAGTATTTT. Translating gives CASSTLEGARNTQYF.

This clonotype was seen many times. V is TRBV9 and J is TRBJ2-5, with D unresolved. The germline gives CDR1 SGDLS, CDR2 YYNGEE. The CDR3 is 14 residues long. The ends were cut back, 0 bases at V and 1 base at J, with 7 bases in the middle. CDR3 DNA sequence: TGTGCCAGCAGCGTAGTCCCTACCCAAGAGACCCAGTACTTC. Amino acids: CASSVVPTQETQYF.

V usage is TRBV20-1 and J usage is TRBJ2-3; 11 bases fit TRBD2. The CDR3 sequence is 17 residues long. J lost 4 bases, V lost 5 bases, and 14 bases had no gene match. The germline CDR1 and CDR2 sequences are DFQATT and SNEGSKA (reference sequence). The CDR3 DNA is TGCAGTGCTTCACCGACTAGCGGGATAGATATTTCAGATACGCAGTATTTT. Protein: CSASPTSGIDISDTQYF.

The CDR3 DNA reads as TGTGCCACCACTGGGGAGAGCTCCTACAATGAGCAGTTCTTC. Residues: CATTGESSYNEQFF. The rearrangement uses TRBV28 and TRBJ2-1; possible D gene TRBD2, 5 bases. Trimming left V 10 bases short and J 0 bases short, with 13 bases between. This CDR3 is built from 14 residues. Per germline, CDR1 MDHEN and CDR2 SYDVKM.